The 13 T cell receptor beta chains below all came from one sample that was sequenced in a study of CDR3 diversity in severe acne. MiXCR, applied by TCRdb to the PCR reads, yields one record per CDR3 protein. In the table there are approximately 97,000 distinct CDR3 sequences, more than 45% of which are singletons. The sequencing sample was made of blood. The receptors here all came from a male donor with acne.

This clonotype appeared many times. V usage is TRBV20-1 and J usage is TRBJ1-5, with 10 positions matching TRBD1. The J segment lost 5 bases and the V segment lost 3 bases, leaving 10 bases of the junction unmatched. Looked up from germline, CDR1 is DFQATT and CDR2 is SNEGSKA (reference sequence). CDR3 length: 16 residues. As DNA, the CDR3 is TGCAGTGCTAGGAGGACAGGGGGTAGGATCTATCAGCCCCAGCATTTT. Residues: CSARRTGGRIYQPQHF.

For this clonotype: A much larger clone sits a single nucleotide away, making a read error possible. This chain joins TRBV2 and TRBJ2-7, with D perhaps matching TRBD2 (6 bases). Trimming took 5 bases from V and 6 from J, leaving 17 bases between them. In germline, CDR1 is SNHLY, CDR2 FYNNEI. The CDR3 has 14 residues. The CDR3 DNA follows: TGTGCCAGCAGTTTCTCCCCCCGGGAGTGCGAGCAGTACTTC. Amino acids: CASSFSPRECEQYF.

The chain combines TRBV7-9 with TRBJ1-6; possible D gene TRBD1, 5 bases. The CDR3 loop spans 14 amino acids. Trimming stripped 6 bases from V and 4 bases from J, with 10 bases between. From germline, CDR1 is SEHNR and CDR2 FQNEAQ (reference sequence). The CDR3 coding sequence is TGTGCCAGCAGAGCACAGGATTATAATTCACCCCTCCACTTT. It is translated as CASRAQDYNSPLHF.

This clonotype has just a few counts. The V gene is TRBV6-2 or TRBV6-3, the J gene TRBJ1-2; 8 nucleotides align to TRBD1. CDR3 length: 14 residues. Germline CDR1 MNHEY, CDR2 SVGEGT. The V and J ends lost 2 bases and 3 bases, in that order; junction bases with no gene match: 2. The CDR3 sequence: CASSYDRGDYGYTF. The CDR3 nucleotides are TGTGCCAGCAGTTACGACAGGGGAGACTATGGCTACACCTTC.

A word on this clonotype: The CDR3 end shows no conserved phenylalanine or tryptophan, and so a read error is likely. The DNA is omitted, as the CDR3 cannot be located on it reliably, and the CDR3 follows TCRdb's listing. The V and J genes are TRBV5-1 and TRBJ1-1. The CDR3 is 13 amino acids in total, end residues counted. Germline lookup yields CDR1 SGHRS and CDR2 YFSETQ. The CDR3 is CASRVSGNTEAFS.

This clonotype was recorded at least ten times. The chain recombines TRBV20-1 with TRBJ2-7; D tentatively reads TRBD1 or TRBD2 (5 bases each). The CDR3 is 13 amino acids. Looked up from germline, CDR1 is DFQATT and CDR2 is SNEGSKA (reference sequence). The V gene lost 6 bases and the J gene lost 3 bases, with 15 bases spanning the gap. The CDR3 DNA reads as TGCAGTGCCTCAGAAGGGACCGACTACGAGCAGTACGTC. This sequence encodes CSASEGTDYEQYV.

There are a few counts of this clonotype. V gene TRBV6-8 combines with J gene TRBJ1-3; the match to TRBD1 covers 7 bases. In germline, CDR1 is MNHGY, CDR2 SAAAGT. Germline trimming cut 7 bases from V and 8 bases from J; bases unmatched to any gene: 8. The CDR3 spans 13 residues. This chain's CDR3 is CASNRGYGYTIYF. CDR3 coding DNA: TGTGCCAGCAACAGGGGCTATGGCTACACCATATATTTT.

This clonotype was counted a few times. This chain joins TRBV4-1 and TRBJ2-3; D gene ambiguous. V was pared by 1 base and J by 0 bases, with 8 bases between. From germline, CDR1 is MGHRA and CDR2 YSYEKL. The CDR3 covers 15 residues. The CDR3 loop reads CASSQVKGSTDTQYF. The CDR3 coding sequence is TGCGCCAGCAGCCAAGTAAAAGGCAGCACAGATACGCAGTATTTT.

The J gene is TRBJ1-1, the V gene TRBV7-9; 8 bases line up with TRBD1. There are 16 residues in the CDR3. V lost 5 bases and J lost 1; bases outside the gene matches: 9. The germline CDR1 and CDR2 sequences are SEHNR and FQNEAQ (reference sequence). The CDR3 sequence: CASSILSGTGNTEAFF. The CDR3 DNA sequence: TGTGCCAGCAGCATACTCTCCGGGACAGGGAACACTGAAGCTTTCTTT.

This clonotype was seen many times. This chain joins TRBV10-3 and TRBJ1-2, with D possibly being TRBD1 (5 bases). CDR3 length equals 12 residues. Trimming left V 8 bases short and J 7 bases short, with 14 bases between. Germline CDR1 is ENHRY and CDR2 is SYGVKD. CDR3 in amino acids: CAIGDGGVGYTF. DNA for the CDR3: TGTGCCATCGGGGACGGGGGGGTTGGCTACACCTTC.

As DNA, the CDR3 is TGTGCCAGCAGCAAAGCGGGAGGGAACAATGAGCAGTTCTTC. Its protein product is CASSKAGGNNEQFF. The rearrangement joins TRBV7-6 to TRBJ2-1; 10 bases fit TRBD2. With V trimmed by 5 bases and J by 5 bases, 3 bases remained unmatched. The CDR3 consists of 14 residues. Germline values: CDR1 SGHVS, CDR2 FNYEAQ.

The V and J genes are TRBV4-1 and TRBJ2-7; maybe TRBD1 (6 bases). Trimming removed 0 bases from V and 7 bases from J, with 13 bases in between. CDR3 length: 14 amino acids. The germline gives CDR1 MGHRA, CDR2 YSYEKL. CDR3 bases: TGCGCCAGCAGCCAAGATAAAAACAGGGTAGAGCAGTACTTC. Residues: CASSQDKNRVEQYF.

The genes are TRBV12-3 or TRBV12-4 and TRBJ1-2; possible D gene TRBD1, 6 bases. Trimming took off 7 bases at V and 7 bases at J, with 16 bases between the two ends. The length of the CDR3 is 13 residues. The CDR3 DNA reads as TGTGCCAGCAATTCCCTCAGGGGCCGTGGCTACACCTTC. It is translated as CASNSLRGRGYTF.